The 2 T cell receptor beta chains below were found in one sample sequenced in a study of cytomegalovirus exposure and HLA in healthy donors. Here immunoSEQ multiplex PCR was the method, and the copy in TCRdb shows in-frame clones only, minus some. This sample has about 63,000 clones, with 89% found just once. The source material was PBMCs. These receptors all come from a woman aged 18-35 years in good health and CMV-seronegative.

The chain couples TRBV27 to TRBJ2-7; D is unresolved. CDR3 length: 12 amino acids. Deletions cut 6 bases from V and 0 bases from J, with 6 bases between. Germline CDR1 is MNHEY and CDR2 is SMNVEV (reference sequence). The CDR3 loop reads CASSTISYEQYF. CDR3 sequence (DNA): TGTGCCAGCAGCACTATCTCCTACGAGCAGTACTTC.

This chain links TRBV6-1 with TRBJ1-5, with 8 bases identical to TRBD1. The CDR3 sequence is 18 residues long. Trimming cost V 4 bases and J 0 bases; bases outside gene matches: 11. Germline V gene data show CDR1 as MNHNS and CDR2 as SASEGT. The CDR3 loop reads CASSGAFGTGHSNQPQHF. The CDR3 nucleotides read TGTGCCAGCAGTGGGGCTTTCGGGACAGGCCATAGCAATCAGCCCCAGCATTTT.